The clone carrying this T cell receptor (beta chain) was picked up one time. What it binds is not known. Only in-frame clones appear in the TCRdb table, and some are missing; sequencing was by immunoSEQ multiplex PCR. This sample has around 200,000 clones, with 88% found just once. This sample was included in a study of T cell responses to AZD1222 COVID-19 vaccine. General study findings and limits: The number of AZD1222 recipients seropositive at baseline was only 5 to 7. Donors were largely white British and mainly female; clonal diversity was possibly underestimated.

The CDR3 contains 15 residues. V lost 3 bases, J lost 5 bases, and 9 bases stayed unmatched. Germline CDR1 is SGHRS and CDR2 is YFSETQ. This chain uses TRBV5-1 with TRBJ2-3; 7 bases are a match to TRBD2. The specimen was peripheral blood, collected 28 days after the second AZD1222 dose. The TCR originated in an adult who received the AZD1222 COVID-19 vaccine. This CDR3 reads CASSSGGSSGDTQYF. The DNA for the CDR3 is TGCGCCAGCAGCTCGGGCGGGAGTTCTGGAGATACGCAGTATTTT.